The 26 T cell receptor beta chains in this list originate from one sample, sequenced in a study of T cell clonotyping in hematopoietic cell transplantation. As to time point: recipient sample about 28 days before transplant, after cytoreduction. Repertoires were generated with immunoSEQ multiplex PCR, while TCRdb's copy carries only in-frame clones and drops some. The sample yields roughly 28,000 clones, about 93% seen once. The source was peripheral blood mononuclear cells, collected before stem cell transplant. The receptors stem from a man aged 45-65 years with acute myeloid leukemia. Some clones in this sample may be carry-over from other donors' samples.

This clone has just one count. The chain carries TRBV4-1 and TRBJ1-5, with TRBD1 identical over 7 bases. The CDR3 contains 15 residues. The junction had 6 bases not matched to a gene; V was cut back by 0 bases and J by 7 bases. From germline, CDR1 is MGHRA and CDR2 YSYEKL. CDR3 loop: CASSQERGLRQPQHF. The CDR3 DNA reads as TGCGCCAGCAGCCAAGAAAGGGGGCTAAGACAGCCCCAGCATTTT.

The rearrangement uses TRBV29-1 and TRBJ2-2; D could derive from TRBD1 or TRBD2 (6 bases each). The ends were cut back, 5 bases at V and 3 bases at J, with 13 bases in the middle. Germline V gives CDR1 SQVTM, CDR2 ANQGSEA. The length of the CDR3 is 14 residues. The CDR3 region has the DNA TGCAGCGTTCGAGGGGGGTTGGACACCGGGGAGCTGTTTTTT. This codes for CSVRGGLDTGELFF.

The V call is TRBV7-2, the J call TRBJ2-5; 11 bases are a match to TRBD2. Germline loops: CDR1 SGHTA, CDR2 FQGNSA. V lost 5 bases and J lost 1; bases outside the gene matches: 6. CDR3 length equals 16 residues. This CDR3 is CASSQPGLAVQETQYF. CDR3 bases: TGTGCCAGCAGCCAGCCGGGACTAGCGGTCCAAGAGACCCAGTACTTC. Looking up the rest from reference TRBV7-2 and TRBJ2-5 gives the full variable domain: GAGVSQSPSNKVTEKGKDVELRCDPISGHTALYWYRQSLGQGLEFLIYFQGNSAPDKSGLPSDRFSAERTGGSVSTLTIQRTQQEDSAVYLCASSQPGLAVQETQYFGPGTRLLVL.

The chain joins TRBV10-3 to TRBJ1-2; maybe TRBD1 (5 bases). CDR1 is ENHRY and CDR2 is SYGVKD in the germline V gene. Trimming shortened V by 6 bases and J by 8 bases, and 19 bases separated the two germline ends. The CDR3 runs 14 residues. CDR3 sequence (DNA): TGTGCCATCAGGGACTCCGGGACGCCAGGAGGCTACACCTTC. This gives the protein CAIRDSGTPGGYTF.

This clone is a singleton in its sample. CDR3: CASSEVAGTNYGYTF. In DNA form, the CDR3 reads TGTGCCAGCAGTGAGGTCGCGGGTACTAACTATGGCTACACCTTC. The chain links TRBV2 to TRBJ1-2, with D unclear. There are 15 residues in the CDR3. V lost 3 bases, J lost 0 bases, and 11 bases lay in between. Germline lookup yields CDR1 SNHLY and CDR2 FYNNEI.

This chain uses TRBV9 with TRBJ2-7; no firm D call. The V gene's germline CDR1 is SGDLS and CDR2 YYNGEE. Deletions cut 4 bases from V and 6 bases from J, with 11 bases between. The CDR3 has 12 amino acids. The CDR3 nucleotides read TGTGCCAGCAGCCCCGGCGAGAGCGAGCAGTACTTC. Its protein is CASSPGESEQYF.

V gene TRBV7-9 combines with J gene TRBJ2-2; either TRBD1 or TRBD2 may fit D (6 bases each). Trimming shortened V by 4 bases and J by 7 bases, and 10 bases separated the two germline ends. CDR1 and CDR2 (germline): SEHNR, FQNEAQ (reference sequence). The CDR3 is 13 amino acids. The DNA of the CDR3 is TGTGCCAGCAGCTCGAGGGGGGTCGGGGAGCTGTTTTTT. Encoded protein: CASSSRGVGELFF.

The J gene is TRBJ2-7, the V gene TRBV6-5; D may be TRBD2 (6 bases). The germline V and J ends were trimmed by 0 bases and 7 bases, with 13 bases remaining between them. This CDR3 comprises 14 residues. Looked up from germline, CDR1 is MNHEY and CDR2 is SVGAGI. The CDR3 sequence: CASSYSPAEGEQYF. CDR3 nucleotide sequence: TGTGCCAGCAGTTACTCGCCGGCGGAGGGGGAGCAGTACTTC.

CDR3 nucleotides: TGTGCCACCGATACCCGGATAGACCCCTATGGCTACACCTTC. It is translated as CATDTRIDPYGYTF. The V gene is TRBV28, the J gene TRBJ1-2; D is unclear. V was clipped by 10 bases and J by 4 bases, with 19 bases between them. The germline V gene has CDR1 MDHEN and CDR2 SYDVKM. This CDR3 has 14 amino acids.

The chain recombines TRBV13 with TRBJ1-2; TRBD1 matches at 7 bases. CDR1 PRHDT and CDR2 FYEKMQ come from the germline V gene (reference sequence). After removal of 3 bases from V and 0 bases from J, the junction contained 10 bases not matched to a gene. The CDR3 spans 17 residues. The CDR3 sequence is CASSLKTGYSTNYGYTF. In DNA, the CDR3 is TGTGCCAGCAGCTTGAAGACAGGGTACTCGACTAACTATGGCTACACCTTC.

The V and J genes are TRBV28 and TRBJ2-4, with D perhaps given as TRBD1 or TRBD2 (5 bases each). Deletions cut 5 bases from V and 5 bases from J, with 13 bases between. The germline V gene encodes CDR1 MDHEN and CDR2 SYDVKM. The CDR3 loop spans 14 amino acids. DNA for the CDR3: TGTGCCAGCAGTAAGGACGGGGCCCAAAACATTCAGTACTTC. Translated, it gives CASSKDGAQNIQYF.

The chain joins TRBV30 to TRBJ1-3, with D unclear. In germline, CDR1 is GTSNPN, CDR2 SVGIG (reference sequence). This CDR3 region has 16 residues. Trimming left V 0 bases short and J 2 bases short, with 14 bases between. This chain's CDR3 is CAWSVPGLKTGNTIYF. The CDR3, as DNA: TGTGCCTGGAGTGTACCTGGGCTTAAAACTGGAAACACCATATATTTT.

The V and J genes are TRBV2 and TRBJ1-4, with D perhaps TRBD1 (5 bases). The V gene lost 9 bases and the J gene lost 10 bases, with 24 bases spanning the gap. Germline V CDR1 and CDR2: SNHLY, FYNNEI. This CDR3 spans 15 amino acids. Here the CDR3 DNA reads TGTGCCAGTACGGTCTTTGGGGACCGCCAAAGAAAACTGTTTTTT. Protein: CASTVFGDRQRKLFF.

The chain employs TRBV10-3 and TRBJ2-5, with D perhaps matching TRBD1 or TRBD2 (6 bases each). The germline CDR1 and CDR2 sequences are ENHRY and SYGVKD. This CDR3 contains 13 residues. Trimming removed 8 bases from V and 4 bases from J, with 14 bases in between. CDR3 region: CAISRRGGETQYF. CDR3 nucleotides: TGTGCCATCTCCCGCAGGGGAGGAGAGACCCAGTACTTC.

The rearrangement uses TRBV5-6 and TRBJ1-2, with D possibly matching TRBD1 (5 bases). The V gene lost 5 bases and the J gene lost 9 bases, with 26 bases spanning the gap. From germline, CDR1 is SGHDT and CDR2 YYEEEE. The CDR3 sequence is 16 residues long. This chain's CDR3 is CASSSGLPLTLVSYTF. CDR3 sequence (DNA): TGTGCCAGCAGTTCAGGGTTGCCTCTGACCCTTGTTAGCTACACCTTC.

V is TRBV4-2 and J is TRBJ2-7; D could derive from TRBD1 or TRBD2 (5 bases each). Looked up from germline, CDR1 is LGHNA and CDR2 is YNFKEQ. V was shortened by 4 bases and J by 0 bases, with 13 bases between the two germline ends. The CDR3 extends over 15 amino acids. For the CDR3, the DNA is TGTGCCAGCAGCCTTGGTGGGACGGACTCCTACGAGCAGTACTTC. Its translation is CASSLGGTDSYEQYF.

J is TRBJ2-5 and V is TRBV5-6, with D possibly matching TRBD1 (6 bases). Trimming took 4 bases from V and 4 from J, leaving 20 bases between them. The CDR3 totals 16 residues. Looked up from germline, CDR1 is SGHDT and CDR2 is YYEEEE. This chain's CDR3 is CASSNNQGPRGETQYF. The DNA for the CDR3 is TGTGCCAGCAGCAATAATCAGGGGCCCCGCGGAGAGACCCAGTACTTC.

The chain carries TRBV4-1 and TRBJ2-2; 9 nucleotides align to TRBD2. CDR1 is MGHRA, CDR2 YSYEKL, per germline. The CDR3 sequence is 16 residues long. Trimming removed 1 base from V and 4 bases from J; junction bases left unmatched: 4. The DNA for the CDR3 is TGCGCCAGCAGCCAAGGCCTAGCGGGACCCACCGGGGAGCTGTTTTTT. Translation gives CASSQGLAGPTGELFF.

The V gene is TRBV19, the J gene TRBJ2-3; D assignment may be TRBD1 or TRBD2 (6 bases each). The V gene lost 7 bases and the J gene lost 8 bases, with 22 bases spanning the gap. There are 15 residues in the CDR3. The germline CDR1 and CDR2 sequences are LNHDA and SQIVND (reference sequence). CDR3 amino acids: CASTAGQGYEGTQYF. The CDR3 DNA reads as TGTGCCAGTACCGCGGGACAAGGCTATGAGGGTACGCAGTATTTT. The variable domain in full, with the rest retrieved from reference TRBV19 and TRBJ2-3, is DGGITQSPKYLFRKEGQNVTLSCEQNLNHDAMYWYRQDPGQGLRLIYYSQIVNDFQKGDIAEGYSVSREKKESFPLTVTSAQKNPTAFYLCASTAGQGYEGTQYFGPGTRLTVL.

This chain uses TRBV19 with TRBJ2-6; 9 nucleotides align to TRBD2. Trimming at V came to 2 bases and at J to 5 bases, leaving 7 bases not matched to a gene. This CDR3 is built from 17 residues. Germline lookup yields CDR1 LNHDA and CDR2 SQIVND (reference sequence). The CDR3 bases are TGTGCCAGTAGTATACGCGGGGGGGCCCCCTGGGCCAACGTCCTGACTTTC. Translation gives CASSIRGGAPWANVLTF.

The sample holds one count of this clone. One end of the junction varies from germline; a read error may be responsible. The V and J genes are TRBV2 and TRBJ1-5, with 7 bases that match TRBD1. This CDR3 comprises 16 residues. Germline V gene lookup returns CDR1 SNHLY and CDR2 FYNNEI. This CDR3 reads CASSRGQFYSNQPQHF. The CDR3 bases are TGTGCCAGCAGCCGGGGACAGTTTTATAGCAATCAGCCTCAGCATTTT.

The chain links TRBV10-3 to TRBJ2-3, with 9 bases matching TRBD1. The CDR3 consists of 14 residues. J was trimmed by 2 bases and V by 4 bases; bases with no gene match: 1. Germline-derived CDR1 and CDR2 are ENHRY and SYGVKD. The CDR3 sequence: CAISGTGVTDTQYF. The CDR3 DNA follows: TGTGCCATCAGTGGGACAGGGGTCACAGATACGCAGTATTTT.

The chain employs TRBV7-2 and TRBJ1-5, with D uncertain. V lost 6 bases and J 6 bases, leaving 18 bases between the germline ends. This CDR3 spans 15 amino acids. Germline V CDR1 and CDR2: SGHTA, FQGNSA. CDR3 loop: CASSRSRDLIQPQHF. As DNA, the CDR3 is TGTGCCAGCAGTCGCAGTAGGGATCTGATTCAGCCCCAGCATTTT.

This sequence joins TRBV10-3 and TRBJ2-3, with a weak D call TRBD1 (7 bases). This CDR3 comprises 16 residues. CDR1 and CDR2 from the germline V gene are ENHRY and SYGVKD. V shed 2 bases and J shed 4 bases, with 16 bases lying between them. The CDR3 DNA follows: TGTGCCATCAGTGAGGGGGTCGGCAGGGGGGCAGATACGCAGTATTTT. Protein: CAISEGVGRGADTQYF.

V and J are TRBV4-1 and TRBJ2-7, with 9 nucleotides matching TRBD2. V trimming: 4 bases; J trimming: 2 bases; junction bases outside the gene matches: 9. The CDR3 totals 16 residues. Germline V CDR1 and CDR2: MGHRA, YSYEKL. The CDR3 loop is CASSPTVAGETYEQYF. In DNA form, the CDR3 reads TGCGCCAGCAGCCCTACAGTAGCGGGAGAAACCTACGAGCAGTACTTC.

This clone was counted a single time. The V call is TRBV5-1, the J call TRBJ1-4; TRBD1 aligns across 8 bases. The CDR3 sequence is 14 residues long. Per the germline V gene, CDR1 is SGHRS and CDR2 is YFSETQ. Germline trimming cut 4 bases from V and 7 bases from J; bases unmatched to any gene: 6. The CDR3 spells CASSTQGAGEKLFF. The CDR3 nucleotides read TGCGCCAGCAGCACTCAGGGGGCAGGTGAAAAACTGTTTTTT.